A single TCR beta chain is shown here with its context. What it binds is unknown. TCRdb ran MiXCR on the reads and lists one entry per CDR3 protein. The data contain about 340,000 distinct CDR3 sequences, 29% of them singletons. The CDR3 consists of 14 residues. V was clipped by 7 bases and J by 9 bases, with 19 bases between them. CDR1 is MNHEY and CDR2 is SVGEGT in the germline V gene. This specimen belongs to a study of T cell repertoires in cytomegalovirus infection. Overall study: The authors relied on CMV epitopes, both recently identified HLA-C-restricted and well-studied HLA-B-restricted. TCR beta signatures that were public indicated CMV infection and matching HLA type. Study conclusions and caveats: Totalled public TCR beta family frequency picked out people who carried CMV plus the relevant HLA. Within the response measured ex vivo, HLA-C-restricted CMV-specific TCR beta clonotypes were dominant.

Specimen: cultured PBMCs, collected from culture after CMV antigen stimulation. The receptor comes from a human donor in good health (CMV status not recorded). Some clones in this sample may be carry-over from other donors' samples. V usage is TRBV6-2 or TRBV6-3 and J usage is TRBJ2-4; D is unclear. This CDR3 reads CASTTLTPLGIQYF. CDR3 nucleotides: TGTGCCAGCACTACCCTTACTCCTCTCGGCATTCAGTACTTC.